Listed here is a single T cell receptor beta chain. The data originate from a study of cytomegalovirus exposure and HLA in healthy donors. The PCR made use of 60 Vbeta and 13 Jbeta primers. Measured with immunoSEQ multiplex PCR; TCRdb has only the in-frame clones, and not every one. This sample's clone table lists 190,000 or so clones. The V gene lost 6 bases and the J gene lost 0 bases, with 14 bases spanning the gap. From germline, CDR1 is MNHNY and CDR2 SVGAGI (reference sequence). The CDR3 spans 15 residues. The TCR comes from a boy between 10 and 17 years old in good health and CMV-seronegative. The sequencing sample was made of PBMCs. The chain carries TRBV6-6 and TRBJ1-2; a weak D match, TRBD1 (6 bases). The CDR3 loop reads CASRFLDRANYGYTF. The DNA for the CDR3 is TGTGCCAGCAGATTCCTGGACAGAGCTAACTATGGCTACACCTTC.